The 21 T cell receptor beta chains presented below share a single source sample, sequenced in a study of cytomegalovirus exposure and HLA in healthy donors (dated by TCRdb to 2016 to 2017). Libraries were built with the immunoSEQ multiplex PCR assay. Held by TCRdb, this immuneACCESS table contains in-frame sequences only and omits some clones. Under half of the omission traces to an unresolved V gene where checked; the cause of the rest is unknown. This sample holds about 82,000 clones; around 94% were observed only once. The ten largest clones represent roughly 0.62% of the sample. The sample taken for sequencing was PBMCs. These receptors originate from a man between 18 and 29 years old in good health and CMV-seronegative.

The chain uses TRBV5-6 and TRBJ1-1; D possibly corresponds to TRBD1 (5 bases). CDR3 size: 15 residues. V dropped 0 bases and J dropped 1 base, with 10 bases sitting between them. Per germline, CDR1 SGHDT and CDR2 YYEEEE. The CDR3 DNA follows: TGTGCCAGCAGCTTGGGTGGAGGGGCGAACACTGAAGCTTTCTTT. It specifies CASSLGGGANTEAFF. Based on the CDR3 plus reference TRBV5-6 and TRBJ1-1, the full variable domain is DAGVTQSPTHLIKTRGQQVTLRCSPKSGHDTVSWYQQALGQGPQFIFQYYEEEERQRGNFPDRFSGHQFPNYSSELNVNALLLGDSALYLCASSLGGGANTEAFFGQGTRLTVV.

The V gene is TRBV28, the J gene TRBJ1-1; 8 bases fit TRBD1. CDR3 length: 14 amino acids. The J segment lost 1 base and the V segment lost 10 bases, leaving 8 bases of the junction unmatched. Germline V CDR1 and CDR2: MDHEN, SYDVKM. The CDR3 sequence is CATRAGGANTEAFF. DNA for the CDR3: TGTGCCACAAGGGCAGGGGGCGCGAACACTGAAGCTTTCTTT.

The V and J genes are TRBV9 and TRBJ2-5; TRBD1 aligns across 10 bases. Germline-derived CDR1 and CDR2 are SGDLS and YYNGEE. With 4 bases clipped from V and 5 bases from J, the junction kept 11 bases outside the gene matches. The CDR3 covers 16 residues. CDR3: CASSSRTGGLGETQYF. CDR3 coding DNA: TGTGCCAGCAGCTCCCGGACAGGGGGGCTGGGGGAGACCCAGTACTTC.

V gene TRBV21-1 combines with J gene TRBJ1-5. TRBV21-1 is noted as a pseudogene. The CDR3 runs to 15 residues. This CDR3 is CASSSEFSGNQPQHF. The CDR3 coding sequence is TGTGCCAGCAGCAGCGAGTTTAGTGGCAATCAGCCCCAGCATTTT.

V usage is TRBV19 and J usage is TRBJ2-1; weak D call: TRBD2 (6 bases). Trimming cost V 5 bases and J 5 bases, with 16 bases left between them. The CDR3 is 15 residues long. The germline V gene has CDR1 LNHDA and CDR2 SQIVND (reference sequence). The CDR3 DNA follows: TGTGCCAGTAGTTCGCCGGGACTTACAAACAATGAGCAGTTCTTC. As protein: CASSSPGLTNNEQFF.

In DNA form, the CDR3 reads TGTGCCAGCAGCCGGGGACAGGGGGCTGGATCACCCCTCCACTTT. It specifies CASSRGQGAGSPLHF. The rearrangement uses TRBV2 and TRBJ1-6, with 12 positions matching TRBD1. Per germline, CDR1 SNHLY and CDR2 FYNNEI. This CDR3 spans 15 amino acids. Trimming at V came to 6 bases and at J to 10 bases, leaving 7 bases not matched to a gene.

The chain recombines TRBV11-2 with TRBJ1-2; 8 bases agree with TRBD1. The CDR3 totals 14 residues. The germline gives CDR1 SGHAT, CDR2 FQNNGV. J gave up 8 bases and V 4 bases, and 9 bases lay outside the gene matches. The CDR3: CASSSSDRGGGYTF. The CDR3 DNA reads TGTGCCAGCAGCTCGTCAGACAGGGGAGGAGGCTACACCTTC. Combining the CDR3 with reference TRBV11-2 and TRBJ1-2 gives the whole variable domain EAGVAQSPRYKIIEKRQSVAFWCNPISGHATLYWYQQILGQGPKLLIQFQNNGVVDDSQLPKDRFSAERLKGVDSTLKIQPAKLEDSAVYLCASSSSDRGGGYTFGSGTRLTVV.

The V and J genes are TRBV4-1 and TRBJ2-3; D might be TRBD2 (6 bases). The CDR3 is 14 amino acids. The V end was cut by 3 bases, the J end by 4 bases, with 11 bases between. Germline-derived CDR1 and CDR2 are MGHRA and YSYEKL. CDR3 residues: CASSQGLTSDTQYF. The CDR3 DNA reads TGCGCCAGCAGCCAGGGACTTACCTCAGATACGCAGTATTTT.

The chain combines TRBV27 with TRBJ2-7; 10 bases match TRBD1. Per the germline V gene, CDR1 is MNHEY and CDR2 is SMNVEV (reference sequence). The CDR3 sequence is 16 residues long. V was pared by 4 bases and J by 3 bases, with 9 bases of the junction left unmatched. CDR3 sequence reads: CASSSPFGTGDYEQYF. CDR3 DNA sequence: TGTGCCAGCAGTTCACCTTTCGGGACAGGGGACTACGAGCAGTACTTC.

The V and J genes are TRBV19 and TRBJ2-5; 8 nucleotides align to TRBD1. Per the germline V gene, CDR1 is LNHDA and CDR2 is SQIVND (reference sequence). With 3 bases clipped from V and 1 base from J, the junction kept 4 bases outside the gene matches. This CDR3 is built from 15 residues. In DNA, the CDR3 is TGTGCCAGTAGTATTATAACAGGGGGCCAAGAGACCCAGTACTTC. Its translation: CASSIITGGQETQYF.

The genes are TRBV23-1 and TRBJ2-7; 7 nucleotides match TRBD1. TRBV23-1 is noted as an ORF with a role that remains uncertain. This CDR3 comprises 14 residues. V shed 2 bases and J 2 bases; nucleotides not matched to a gene: 3. The CDR3 region has the DNA TGCGCCAGCAGTCAACCGGGACAGCCCTACGAGCAGTACTTC. Translation: CASSQPGQPYEQYF.

The J gene is TRBJ1-2, the V gene TRBV7-2; 8 bases are shared with TRBD1. The CDR3 covers 14 residues. Germline trimming cut 1 base from V and 8 bases from J; bases unmatched to any gene: 6. Germline-derived CDR1 and CDR2 are SGHTA and FQGNSA. The CDR3 protein is CASSLGQGLGGYTF. For the CDR3, the DNA is TGTGCCAGCAGCTTAGGACAGGGGCTGGGAGGCTACACCTTC. The full variable domain, in which reference TRBV7-2 and TRBJ1-2 provide the parts outside the CDR3, is GAGVSQSPSNKVTEKGKDVELRCDPISGHTALYWYRQSLGQGLEFLIYFQGNSAPDKSGLPSDRFSAERTGGSVSTLTIQRTQQEDSAVYLCASSLGQGLGGYTFGSGTRLTVV.

The gene calls are TRBV7-3 and TRBJ2-3; D is unclear. The CDR3 extends over 13 amino acids. V was shortened by 3 bases and J by 2 bases, with 6 bases between the two germline ends. Germline loops: CDR1 SGHTA, CDR2 FQGTGA. Here the CDR3 reads CASSFYPTDTQYF. CDR3 bases: TGTGCCAGCAGCTTCTACCCCACAGATACGCAGTATTTT.

The J gene is TRBJ2-1, the V gene TRBV19; 7 bases are shared with TRBD1. With V trimmed by 4 bases and J by 4 bases, 7 bases remained unmatched. The CDR3 runs to 15 residues. Looked up from germline, CDR1 is LNHDA and CDR2 is SQIVND (reference sequence). CDR3 sequence: CASSKRGPLYNEQFF. The CDR3 DNA reads as TGTGCCAGTAGTAAGAGGGGGCCCCTTTACAATGAGCAGTTCTTC. Using reference TRBV19 and TRBJ2-1 for the parts outside the CDR3, the full variable domain is DGGITQSPKYLFRKEGQNVTLSCEQNLNHDAMYWYRQDPGQGLRLIYYSQIVNDFQKGDIAEGYSVSREKKESFPLTVTSAQKNPTAFYLCASSKRGPLYNEQFFGPGTRLTVL.

The J gene is TRBJ1-1, the V gene TRBV18; a possible D gene is TRBD1 (5 bases). The V and J ends lost 0 bases and 3 bases respectively, with 11 bases between them. Per germline, CDR1 KGHSH and CDR2 LQKENI. This CDR3 has 15 residues. This CDR3 is CASSPPAGLYTEAFF. The CDR3 region has the DNA TGTGCCAGCTCACCACCGGCAGGGTTGTACACTGAAGCTTTCTTT. Complete variable domain (other parts from reference TRBV18 and TRBJ1-1): NAGVMQNPRHLVRRRGQEARLRCSPMKGHSHVYWYRQLPEEGLKFMVYLQKENIIDESGMPKERFSAEFPKEGPSILRIQQVVRGDSAAYFCASSPPAGLYTEAFFGQGTRLTVV.

This rearrangement joins TRBV5-1 to TRBJ1-1; a possible D gene is TRBD1 (6 bases). The CDR3 has 15 residues. Trimming took 4 bases from V and 1 from J, leaving 14 bases between them. The V gene's germline CDR1 is SGHRS and CDR2 YFSETQ. This chain's CDR3 is CASSAQQGRNTEAFF. CDR3 DNA sequence: TGCGCCAGCAGCGCCCAACAGGGCAGGAACACTGAAGCTTTCTTT.

The gene calls are TRBV30 and TRBJ1-4, with a possible D match to TRBD1 (5 bases). CDR1 GTSNPN and CDR2 SVGIG come from the germline V gene (reference sequence). Trimming cost V 2 bases and J 3 bases, with 7 bases left between them. The CDR3 runs to 13 residues. The CDR3 sequence is CAWSLGANEKLFF. In nucleotides, the CDR3 is TGTGCCTGGAGTTTAGGGGCTAATGAAAAACTGTTTTTT.

The chain couples TRBV7-9 to TRBJ1-2, with D uncertain. The ends were cut back, 1 base at V and 1 base at J, with 4 bases in the middle. The CDR3 covers 13 residues. The germline gives CDR1 SEHNR, CDR2 FQNEAQ (reference sequence). CDR3 loop: CASSLEHNYGYTF. Written as DNA, the CDR3 is TGTGCCAGCAGCTTAGAACATAACTATGGCTACACCTTC.

The chain carries TRBV6-1 and TRBJ1-5; TRBD1 aligns across 8 bases. V lost 3 bases to trimming and J lost 8 bases; unmatched junction nucleotides: 6. Looked up from germline, CDR1 is MNHNS and CDR2 is SASEGT. The CDR3 extends over 14 amino acids. CDR3 coding DNA: TGTGCCAGCAGTGAGTCAGGGGGCTTAAAGCCCCAGCATTTT. As protein: CASSESGGLKPQHF.

The chain carries TRBV5-1 and TRBJ2-2; 10 nucleotides match TRBD1. The CDR3 has 17 residues. The germline V gene encodes CDR1 SGHRS and CDR2 YFSETQ. V lost 0 bases to trimming and J lost 4 bases; unmatched junction nucleotides: 6. CDR3 bases: TGCGCCAGCAGCTTGGGACAGGGGGCGCGTCTCACCGGGGAGCTGTTTTTT. This encodes CASSLGQGARLTGELFF.

This chain uses TRBV6-5 with TRBJ1-5; 8 bases align to TRBD1. Germline-derived CDR1 and CDR2 are MNHEY and SVGAGI. The junction had 2 bases not matched to a gene; V was cut back by 5 bases and J by 5 bases. The CDR3 is 13 residues long. CDR3 protein: CASSRDRYQPQHF. The CDR3 nucleotides are TGTGCCAGCAGTCGGGACAGGTATCAGCCCCAGCATTTT.